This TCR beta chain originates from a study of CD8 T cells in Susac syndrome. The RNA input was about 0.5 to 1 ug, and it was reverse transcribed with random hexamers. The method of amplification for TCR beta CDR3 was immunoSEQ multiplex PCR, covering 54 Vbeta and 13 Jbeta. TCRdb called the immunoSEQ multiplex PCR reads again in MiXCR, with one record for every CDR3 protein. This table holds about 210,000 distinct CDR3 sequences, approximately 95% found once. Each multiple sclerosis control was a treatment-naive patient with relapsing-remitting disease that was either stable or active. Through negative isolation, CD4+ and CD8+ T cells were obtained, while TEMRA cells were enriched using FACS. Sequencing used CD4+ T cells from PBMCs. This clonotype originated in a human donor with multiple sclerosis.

CDR3 nucleotide sequence: TGTGCCAGCAGCCGGGACAGGGGTTCCGGGGCCAACGTCCTGACTTTC. Encoded protein: CASSRDRGSGANVLTF. The J gene is TRBJ2-6, the V gene TRBV11-1; 10 nucleotides align to TRBD1. Germline loops: CDR1 SGHAT, CDR2 FQDESV (reference sequence). Trimming removed 5 bases from V and 4 bases from J; junction bases left unmatched: 5. The CDR3 loop spans 16 amino acids.